The sequence of this T cell receptor (beta chain) was determined in a study of T cells in Graves' hyperthyroidism and ophthalmopathy. From RNA transcripts, TCR beta CDR3 regions were amplified. Primed by the HTBI set, a first-round RT-PCR was run on the TCR CDR3. TCRdb passed the multiplex PCR reads through MiXCR, listing each CDR3 protein once. Of about 410,000 distinct CDR3 sequences in the sample, roughly 15% were seen once. Trimming stripped 7 bases from V and 2 bases from J, with 12 bases between. The CDR3 spans 14 residues. The germline V gene encodes CDR1 LNHDA and CDR2 SQIVND (reference sequence). Pregnant or lactating patients were excluded, as were those with uncontrolled infection or other autoimmune disease. Diagnoses were made from clinical symptoms, serum measures (thyroxine and TRAb), thyroid ultrasound and orbital computed tomography. General observations from the study: From stable hyperthyroidism, ophthalmopathy was set apart by a 13 V-J model. Median prediction lead before ophthalmopathy onset was around 6.9 months with the model.

This clonotype showed up just a few times. As yet, its antigen is unknown. The TCR originated in a woman younger than 45 with Graves' ophthalmopathy. Input material: blood. The genes are TRBV19 and TRBJ1-5, with no clear D. CDR3 sequence: CASTKGFGNQPQHF. CDR3 sequence (DNA): TGTGCCAGTACGAAGGGCTTTGGCAATCAGCCCCAGCATTTT.